This TCR beta chain was retrieved from a study of blood T cell repertoires in COVID-19. Study as a whole: Sites across the United States, Italy and Spain contributed samples from acute and convalescent COVID-19. The analysed material was cDNA or gDNA that came from T cells, B-cell-depleted T cells, or PBMCs.

J was trimmed by 4 bases and V by 6 bases; bases with no gene match: 5. In germline, CDR1 is LNHDA, CDR2 SQIVND (reference sequence). The CDR3 is made up of 14 amino acids. This clone has a handful of counts. The repertoire was sequenced with immunoSEQ multiplex PCR; TCRdb's copy has only in-frame clones and lacks some. The sample holds roughly 100,000 clones, around 90% seen once. The receptor was derived from a man in his fifties with acute or convalescent COVID-19. The specimen sequenced was peripheral blood. V usage is TRBV19 and J usage is TRBJ1-5; 8 positions match TRBD1. CDR3 protein: CASSHQGANQPQHF. CDR3 bases: TGTGCCAGTAGCCATCAGGGGGCGAATCAGCCCCAGCATTTT.